A single sample gave rise to the 23 T cell receptor beta chains below, sequenced in a study of CXCR3-negative and CXCR3-positive naive CD8 T cells. Regarding the study as a whole: CXCR3-positive naive cells carried more hydrophobic TRB CDR3s than CXCR3-negative ones.

The libraries of TRB cDNA were prepared using 5' RACE with UMI labels. After re-calling the 5' RACE reads, TCRdb lists one entry per CDR3 protein, DNA absent. This sample contains around 60,000 distinct CDR3 sequences. These receptors' antigens are unknown. Source material: naive CXCR3+ CD8+ T cells from blood. Stated subset: CD45RO-CCR7+CD27+CD95- naive CD8+ T cells expressing CXCR3 (TNR3+). The receptors were sampled from a human donor in good health. Some clones in this sample may be carry-over from other donors' samples.

The genes are TRBV5-5 and TRBJ2-7. CDR3 length: 13 amino acids. Germline loops: CDR1 SGHKS, CDR2 YYEKEE (reference sequence). CDR3: CASSIDISYEQYF.

The chain employs TRBV6-2 or TRBV6-3 and TRBJ1-1; the TRBD1 assignment by TCRdb is unverifiable without DNA. Germline assignment: CDR1 MNHEY and CDR2 SVGEGT. The CDR3 spans 14 residues. The CDR3 protein is CASSLPGGNTEAFF.

The V call is TRBV28, the J call TRBJ1-6; without DNA, the TCRdb call of TRBD1 cannot be checked. The CDR3 is 15 amino acids. Germline V gene lookup returns CDR1 MDHEN and CDR2 SYDVKM. This chain's CDR3 is CASSQERGYGSPLHF.

V is TRBV5-1 and J is TRBJ1-1; the D call of TRBD1 rests on TCRdb alone, since no DNA is present to check it. Germline V CDR1 and CDR2: SGHRS, YFSETQ. The length of the CDR3 is 17 residues. The CDR3 here is CASSLTGELLLRAEAFF.

The genes are TRBV19 and TRBJ2-2; no DNA is available, so the TRBD1 call from TCRdb remains unchecked. The CDR3 is 18 residues long. From germline, CDR1 is LNHDA and CDR2 SQIVND (reference sequence). CDR3 region: CASSIDPLAGPNTGELFF.

J is TRBJ2-7 and V is TRBV2; TCRdb gives TRBD1 as the D gene, but with no DNA this cannot be confirmed. The CDR3 is made up of 14 amino acids. The germline CDR1 and CDR2 sequences are SNHLY and FYNNEI. CDR3 residues: CASSEAGGSYEQYF.

The V gene is TRBV12-3 or TRBV12-4, the J gene TRBJ2-1; TCRdb selects TRBD2, and the lack of DNA leaves this call unchecked. This CDR3 has 13 amino acids. Here the CDR3 reads CASSPGLAAEQFF.

The V call is TRBV21-1, the J call TRBJ1-1; TCRdb's D call, TRBD1, is unchecked because there is no DNA. TRBV21-1 is annotated as a pseudogene. The CDR3 runs 21 residues. The CDR3 region is CASSKMLRGVHGLQQRTEAFF.

The V and J genes are TRBV7-2 and TRBJ1-5; TCRdb names TRBD1, which stays unverified in the absence of DNA. Germline CDR1 SGHTA, CDR2 FQGNSA. CDR3 length: 16 amino acids. The CDR3 reads CASSLFETGVGQPQHF.

V is TRBV29-1 and J is TRBJ2-7; the TCRdb call, TRBD1, lacks DNA for checking. This CDR3 contains 12 residues. Germline CDR1 is SQVTM and CDR2 is ANQGSEA. CDR3 sequence: CSVELGQREQYF.

The chain uses TRBV25-1 and TRBJ2-7; TCRdb calls TRBD1, which cannot be checked without DNA. This CDR3 contains 13 residues. Germline V gene sequence: CDR1 MGHDK, CDR2 SYGVNS. This CDR3 reads CASSPPGSGEQYF.

J is TRBJ2-2 and V is TRBV10-3; TCRdb picks TRBD1, but there is no DNA to check that call. CDR1 is ENHRY and CDR2 is SYGVKD in the germline V gene. This CDR3 has 15 amino acids. This CDR3 reads CAISGGVPNTGELFF.

The chain links TRBV29-1 to TRBJ1-1; the TRBD1 assignment by TCRdb is unverifiable without DNA. CDR3 length: 12 amino acids. The germline V gene encodes CDR1 SQVTM and CDR2 ANQGSEA. CDR3 protein: CSVSKDSSEAFF.

The CDR3 loop reads CATSRVGGPTDTQYF. The chain carries TRBV15 and TRBJ2-3; the D gene TCRdb calls, TRBD2, cannot be checked with no DNA. The V gene's germline CDR1 is LNHNV and CDR2 YYDKDF (reference sequence). The CDR3 runs to 15 residues.

The rearrangement links TRBV7-9 to TRBJ2-4. CDR3 length equals 14 residues. The V gene's germline CDR1 is SEHNR and CDR2 FQNEAQ (reference sequence). CDR3 in amino acids: CASSSPLAKNIQYF.

The chain links TRBV29-1 to TRBJ2-1; TCRdb proposes TRBD1, but this gene call is untestable without DNA. The CDR3 covers 13 residues. Germline CDR1 is SQVTM and CDR2 is ANQGSEA. The chain's CDR3 is CSVEAGAANEQFF.

This chain connects TRBV7-3 to TRBJ2-5. Germline CDR1 and CDR2: SGHTA and FQGTGA. The CDR3 contains 15 residues. CDR3 region: CASSLTGLRGETQYF.

J is TRBJ2-7 and V is TRBV6-2 or TRBV6-3; TCRdb reports TRBD1, a call that lacks DNA to check it against. This CDR3 is built from 12 residues. CDR1 MNHEY and CDR2 SVGEGT come from the germline V gene. The CDR3 region is CASSWDKIEQYF.

This sequence joins TRBV6-2 or TRBV6-3 and TRBJ2-5; TCRdb proposes TRBD1, but this gene call is untestable without DNA. Germline V lookup: CDR1 MNHEY, CDR2 SVGEGT. The CDR3 extends over 14 amino acids. This chain's CDR3 is CASSQTGSQETQYF.

V gene TRBV12-3 or TRBV12-4 combines with J gene TRBJ1-4; TCRdb reports TRBD1, a call that lacks DNA to check it against. This CDR3 region has 13 residues. This CDR3 reads CASSPQGNEKLFF.

The chain uses TRBV27 and TRBJ2-1; the TRBD2 assignment by TCRdb is unverifiable without DNA. The CDR3 spans 12 residues. Germline assignment: CDR1 MNHEY and CDR2 SMNVEV (reference sequence). The CDR3 loop is CASSLIANEQFF.

The chain is built from TRBV15 and TRBJ2-1. The CDR3 sequence is 14 residues long. Germline CDR1 reads LNHNV; CDR2 reads YYDKDF (reference sequence). CDR3 sequence reads: CATSSDPRSNEQFF.

The chain combines TRBV5-1 with TRBJ2-7; TCRdb indicates TRBD1, and absent DNA this call remains unverified. CDR3 size: 12 residues. Per the germline V gene, CDR1 is SGHRS and CDR2 is YFSETQ. The chain's CDR3 is CASSLEGDGSSF.